This T cell receptor beta chain was captured in a study of blood T cells in healthy people across ages. This clonotype has ten or more counts. Then a second PCR, running roughly 7 to 11 cycles, was carried out with a sample-barcoded 5' primer and a J-beta primer mix. MiXCR was run by TCRdb on the 5' RACE reads, yielding one entry per CDR3 protein. The sample yields about 620,000 distinct CDR3 sequences, about 50% seen once. CDR3 length equals 13 residues. Trimming left V 6 bases short and J 4 bases short, with 15 bases between. Per germline, CDR1 DFQATT and CDR2 SNEGSKA (reference sequence). This sequence originates from a woman of 80 years or more in good health. V is TRBV20-1 and J is TRBJ2-5; D is undetermined. The sequenced sample was blood. For the CDR3, the DNA is TGCAGTGCGACCCCTTTGGCACGAGAGACCCAGTACTTC. Protein product: CSATPLARETQYF.